This TCR beta chain is from a study of T cells after yellow fever vaccination. Findings and caveats of the study: Of the clonotypes, a small share occurred in both CD4 and CD8 compartments. One caveat is that FACS-sorted repertoires could contain abundant clonotypes contaminating from the bulk population.

TCRdb reprocessed the 5' RACE reads via MiXCR and lists one record per CDR3 protein. Of about 330,000 distinct CDR3 sequences listed, approximately 8% were seen once; the top ten hold about 16%. V was clipped by 3 bases and J by 4 bases; unmatched bases: 8. Looked up from germline, CDR1 is SEHNR and CDR2 is FQNEAQ (reference sequence). The CDR3 contains 17 residues. This clonotype was recorded a few times. As yet, its antigen is unknown. The V and J genes are TRBV7-9 and TRBJ2-1, with TRBD2 matching over 11 bases. The specimen comprised PBMCs, sampled roughly 45 days after the first yellow fever vaccination. This clonotype originated in a man in his late teens or twenties who received the YFV17D yellow fever vaccine. The CDR3 region is CASSFPSSGGPYNEQFF. CDR3 nucleotide sequence: TGTGCCAGCAGCTTCCCATCTAGCGGGGGGCCGTACAATGAGCAGTTCTTC.